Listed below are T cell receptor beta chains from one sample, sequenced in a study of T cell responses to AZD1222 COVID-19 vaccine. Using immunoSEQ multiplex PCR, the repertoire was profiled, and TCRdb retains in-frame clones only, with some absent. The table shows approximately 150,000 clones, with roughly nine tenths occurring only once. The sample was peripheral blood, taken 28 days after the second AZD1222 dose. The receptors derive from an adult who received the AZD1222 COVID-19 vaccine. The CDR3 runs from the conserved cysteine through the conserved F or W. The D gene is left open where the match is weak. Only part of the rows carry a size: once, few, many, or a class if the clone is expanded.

CDR3nt: TGCGCCAGCAGCCAAGAGAGGGACGGATCTTTCTATACGCAGTATTTT
CDR3aa: CASSQERDGSFYTQYF
abundance: .
v_gene: TRBV4-1
d_gene: .
j_gene: TRBJ2-3

CDR3nt: TGTGCCAGCAGTTTATCGGGACTAGCGGGGAATTACGAGCAGTACTTC
CDR3aa: CASSLSGLAGNYEQYF
abundance: .
v_gene: TRBV27
d_gene: TRBD2
j_gene: TRBJ2-7

CDR3nt: TGTGCCAGCTCACCACCGGGGACTGTACATCTCTATGGCTACACCTTC
CDR3aa: CASSPPGTVHLYGYTF
abundance: .
v_gene: TRBV18
d_gene: .
j_gene: TRBJ1-2

CDR3nt: TGCGCCAGCAGCCAACCGCCGATGGGGACCTACGAGCAGTACTTC
CDR3aa: CASSQPPMGTYEQYF
abundance: .
v_gene: TRBV4-1
d_gene: .
j_gene: TRBJ2-7

CDR3nt: TGTGCCAGTAGTGGAACAAGGCAGGGGGGCTCCTACGAGCAGTACTTC
CDR3aa: CASSGTRQGGSYEQYF
abundance: .
v_gene: TRBV19
d_gene: .
j_gene: TRBJ2-7

CDR3nt: TGTGCCAGTAGTATCGGCGGCAATCAGCCCCAGCATTTT
CDR3aa: CASSIGGNQPQHF
abundance: .
v_gene: TRBV19
d_gene: .
j_gene: TRBJ1-5

CDR3nt: TGTGCCAGCAGCTCCACTAGGGAAAAACTGTTTTTT
CDR3aa: CASSSTREKLFF
abundance: .
v_gene: TRBV14
d_gene: .
j_gene: TRBJ1-4

CDR3nt: TGCGCCAGCAGCCAAGATTGGAGGGGCTCTGGAAACACCATATATTTT
CDR3aa: CASSQDWRGSGNTIYF
abundance: .
v_gene: TRBV4-1
d_gene: .
j_gene: TRBJ1-3

CDR3nt: TGTGCTAGTAGCCTTGGGGGGGATGGAGCCTACGAGCAGTACTTC
CDR3aa: CASSLGGDGAYEQYF
abundance: .
v_gene: TRBV19
d_gene: TRBD2
j_gene: TRBJ2-7

CDR3nt: TGCGCCAGCAGCTTGGTAGGGGACAGCAATCAGCCCCAGCATTTT
CDR3aa: CASSLVGDSNQPQHF
abundance: .
v_gene: TRBV5-1
d_gene: .
j_gene: TRBJ1-5

CDR3nt: TGTGCCAGCAGTTTATCCTTCCCCCGTTCGGGACCCTACGAGCAGTACTTC
CDR3aa: CASSLSFPRSGPYEQYF
abundance: .
v_gene: TRBV27
d_gene: .
j_gene: TRBJ2-7

CDR3nt: TGTGCCAGCAGTTACTCGAGAGGGGGCGAGGAGACCCAGTACTTC
CDR3aa: CASSYSRGGEETQYF
abundance: .
v_gene: TRBV6-5
d_gene: TRBD1
j_gene: TRBJ2-5

CDR3nt: TGCAGTGCCAGTCTGGCAGGGGCACAGACCCAGTACTTC
CDR3aa: CSASLAGAQTQYF
abundance: .
v_gene: TRBV20-1
d_gene: .
j_gene: TRBJ2-5

CDR3nt: TGTGCCAGCAGCTTGGGACTTTCTCAGGGAGAGCAGTACTTC
CDR3aa: CASSLGLSQGEQYF
abundance: few
v_gene: TRBV13
d_gene: .
j_gene: TRBJ2-7

CDR3nt: TGTGCCAGCAGCTCCCGGACAGGCCTAGGGGGTTACAATGAGCAGTTCTTC
CDR3aa: CASSSRTGLGGYNEQFF
abundance: .
v_gene: TRBV11-2
d_gene: TRBD1
j_gene: TRBJ2-1

CDR3nt: TGTGCCAGTAGTATCTTCAAGGGCCGCGGTAACACTGAAGCTTTCTTT
CDR3aa: CASSIFKGRGNTEAFF
abundance: .
v_gene: TRBV19
d_gene: .
j_gene: TRBJ1-1

CDR3nt: TGTGCCAGTAGCCCGTCCCGGGACGGGGTTGAAGCTTTCTTT
CDR3aa: CASSPSRDGVEAFF
abundance: .
v_gene: TRBV19
d_gene: .
j_gene: TRBJ1-1

CDR3nt: TGCGCCAGCAGTGAGTCGAATAGCGGGGGCCCATCACCTTACAATGAGCAGTTCTTC
CDR3aa: CASSESNSGGPSPYNEQFF
abundance: .
v_gene: TRBV10-1
d_gene: TRBD2
j_gene: TRBJ2-1

CDR3nt: TGCAGCGTCCCCCCTCTCGGCGGGGGGGCAAATGAGCAGTTCTTC
CDR3aa: CSVPPLGGGANEQFF
abundance: .
v_gene: TRBV29-1
d_gene: TRBD2
j_gene: TRBJ2-1

CDR3nt: TGTGCCAGCAGTTATGGAGGTTGGCAGGGGGAGTCACCCCTCCACTTT
CDR3aa: CASSYGGWQGESPLHF
abundance: once
v_gene: TRBV6-5
d_gene: TRBD1
j_gene: TRBJ1-6

CDR3nt: TGTGCCAGCAGCTTAGACTTGATAACAGGAGACTCTGGAAACACCATATATTTT
CDR3aa: CASSLDLITGDSGNTIYF
abundance: .
v_gene: TRBV11-2
d_gene: .
j_gene: TRBJ1-3

CDR3nt: TGTGCCAGCAGCGTAGTTCCCTCTAGCGGGGGGGCCTCTGGGGCCAACGTCCTGACTTTC
CDR3aa: CASSVVPSSGGASGANVLTF
abundance: .
v_gene: TRBV9
d_gene: TRBD2
j_gene: TRBJ2-6